This is a list of T cell receptor beta chains from one sample in a study of T-cell reconstitution after alpha-beta-depleted transplantation in children. One entry per CDR3 protein, called by TCRdb with MiXCR from the PCR reads. The sample lists nearly 550,000 distinct CDR3 sequences, about 18% occurring once. The specimen comprised PBMCs from the stem cell graft donor, sampled from the stem cell graft. The receptor set was obtained from a human donor who donated a stem cell graft to a child with acute lymphoblastic leukemia. The CDR3 runs from the conserved cysteine through the conserved F or W. The D gene is left open where the match is weak. Some rows have no size entry. The others give once, few or many, or a class for an expanded clone.

D	length	size	V	J	CDR3	DNA
.	14	few	TRBV29-1	TRBJ1-1	CSVGPLRTGKEYFF	TGCAGCGTTGGACCCCTCCGCACAGGGAAGGAATACTTCTTT
TRBD1	14	few	TRBV5-1	TRBJ1-2	CASSAAGGDYGYTF	TGCGCCAGCAGCGCGGCAGGGGGCGACTATGGCTACACCTTC
.	15	.	TRBV4-2	TRBJ1-1	CASSQGKKGNTEAFF	TGTGCCAGCAGCCAAGGAAAGAAGGGGAACACTGAAGCTTTCTTT
.	15	.	TRBV20-1	TRBJ1-6	CSARGDGGFYSPLHF	TGCAGTGCTAGAGGGGACGGAGGGTTTTATTCACCCCTCCACTTT
.	11	few	TRBV29-1	TRBJ2-7	CGGFDSYEQYF	TGCGGCGGGTTTGACTCCTACGAGCAGTACTTC
.	10	.	TRBV20-1	TRBJ1-2	CSAPIGGYTF	TGCAGTGCACCAATTGGCGGCTACACCTTC
.	14	many	TRBV12-3/TRBV12-4	TRBJ1-2	CASSFGEFFSGYTF	TGTGCCAGCAGTTTCGGGGAATTCTTCTCTGGCTACACCTTC
TRBD1	17	.	TRBV19	TRBJ2-7	CASSIGSGGQRAYEQYF	TGTGCCAGTAGTATAGGTTCAGGGGGACAGAGGGCCTACGAGCAGTACTTC
TRBD2	15	few	TRBV20-1	TRBJ2-1	CSAGAGTSGLYEQFF	TGCAGTGCTGGCGCCGGGACTAGCGGGCTCTATGAGCAGTTCTTC
.	15	few	TRBV25-1	TRBJ1-1	CASTDSGGMNTEAFF	TGTGCCAGCACCGACAGTGGGGGCATGAACACTGAAGCTTTCTTT
.	14	.	TRBV7-9	TRBJ2-5	CASSDLSDQETQYF	TGTGCCAGCAGCGATCTTAGCGACCAAGAGACCCAGTACTTC
TRBD2	13	few	TRBV29-1	TRBJ2-7	CSAALAGGLEQYF	TGCAGCGCAGCTCTAGCGGGAGGTCTCGAGCAGTACTTC
.	15	many	TRBV6-2/TRBV6-3	TRBJ1-5	CASRTASYSNQPQHF	TGTGCCAGCAGGACAGCGTCCTATAGCAATCAGCCCCAGCATTTT
.	14	.	TRBV15	TRBJ2-7	CATSMYVGGHEQYF	TGTGCCACCAGCATGTATGTCGGGGGCCACGAGCAGTACTTC
TRBD1	18	few	TRBV5-1	TRBJ1-2	CASSSVLGRAQGADGYTF	TGCGCCAGCAGCTCCGTGCTTGGACGGGCGCAGGGGGCTGATGGCTACACCTTC
.	14	.	TRBV12-3/TRBV12-4	TRBJ2-7	CASSSGDISYEQYF	TGTGCCAGCAGTTCGGGGGACATCTCCTACGAGCAGTACTTC
.	15	many	TRBV18	TRBJ2-5	CASSPPEIQGETQYF	TGTGCCAGCTCACCTCCAGAAATCCAGGGAGAGACCCAGTACTTC
TRBD1	13	.	TRBV3-1	TRBJ1-1	CASSLRDRGDAFF	TGTGCCAGCAGCCTTCGGGACAGGGGCGATGCTTTCTTT
.	13	many	TRBV5-1	TRBJ1-6	CASSLDYNSPLHF	TGCGCCAGCAGCTTGGACTATAATTCACCCCTCCACTTT
.	15	.	TRBV5-1	TRBJ2-1	CASSLISGPYNEQFF	TGCGCCAGCAGCTTAATCAGCGGCCCCTACAATGAGCAGTTCTTC
TRBD1	13	.	TRBV30	TRBJ2-3	CAWEAGGEDTQYF	TGTGCCTGGGAAGCAGGGGGCGAAGATACGCAGTATTTT
TRBD1	14	few	TRBV29-1	TRBJ2-5	CSASTGGGAETQYF	TGCAGCGCCAGCACAGGGGGCGGAGCAGAGACCCAGTACTTC
TRBD2	15	.	TRBV3-1	TRBJ2-2	CASSSSGPNTGELFF	TGTGCCAGCAGCTCTAGCGGGCCGAACACCGGGGAGCTGTTTTTT
TRBD1	15	few	TRBV5-1	TRBJ1-1	CASSLGVTGGTEAFF	TGCGCCAGCAGCTTGGGGGTGACAGGGGGCACTGAAGCTTTCTTT
.	14	.	TRBV5-1	TRBJ2-1	CASSWAGAYNEQFF	TGCGCCAGCAGCTGGGCAGGGGCTTACAATGAGCAGTTCTTC
TRBD2	16	.	TRBV6-5	TRBJ2-5	CASSYSVGGRPETQYF	TGTGCCAGCAGTTACTCAGTGGGCGGGAGACCGGAGACCCAGTACTTC
.	12	many	TRBV18	TRBJ1-1	CASSPRGSEAFF	TGTGCCAGCTCACCCCGGGGGAGTGAAGCTTTCTTT
.	15	.	TRBV4-1	TRBJ1-2	CASSQDSRGLYGYTF	TGCGCCAGCAGCCAAGATTCAAGGGGCCTCTATGGCTACACCTTC
TRBD2	15	few	TRBV11-2	TRBJ2-5	CASREWGGGEETQYF	TGTGCCAGCAGAGAATGGGGGGGTGGAGAGGAGACCCAGTACTTC
.	15	few	TRBV14	TRBJ1-2	CASSLGPTYNYGYTF	TGTGCCAGCAGCCTCGGGCCAACCTATAACTATGGCTACACCTTC
TRBD1	15	few	TRBV29-1	TRBJ1-2	CSVERGQGFAYGYTF	TGCAGCGTTGAAAGGGGACAGGGATTCGCCTATGGCTACACCTTC
.	17	few	TRBV7-3	TRBJ2-3	CASSSPRSTPRTDTQYF	TGTGCCAGCAGCTCCCCCCGGAGTACCCCCCGCACAGATACGCAGTATTTT
.	11	.	TRBV29-1	TRBJ2-5	CSAGKLETQYF	TGCAGCGCCGGGAAATTAGAGACCCAGTACTTC
TRBD2	19	.	TRBV15	TRBJ2-1	CATSRGTASGRALYNEQFF	TGTGCCACCAGCAGAGGGACGGCTAGCGGGAGGGCCCTCTACAATGAGCAGTTCTTC
.	13	few	TRBV29-1	TRBJ2-7	CSVEDLLGYEQYF	TGCAGCGTTGAAGATTTGTTGGGGTACGAGCAGTACTTC
TRBD1	13	few	TRBV20-1	TRBJ1-3	CSATPGQGNTIYF	TGCAGTGCTACACCGGGACAGGGAAACACCATATATTTT
TRBD1	15	few	TRBV4-2	TRBJ1-6	CASSQDRGGDSPLHF	TGTGCCAGCAGCCAAGACAGGGGGGGGGATTCACCCCTCCACTTT
.	15	few	TRBV7-2	TRBJ2-5	CASSLYTTSQETQYF	TGTGCCAGCAGCTTATATACAACCTCCCAAGAGACCCAGTACTTC
.	13	.	TRBV4-2	TRBJ2-1	CASSQVETNEQFF	TGTGCCAGCAGCCAAGTCGAGACAAATGAGCAGTTCTTC
TRBD1	15	many	TRBV5-1	TRBJ2-7	CASSLGQGLSYEQYF	TGTGCCAGCAGCCTTGGACAGGGGCTCTCCTACGAGCAGTACTTC
.	14	.	TRBV27	TRBJ1-2	CASSPRSISGGYTF	TGTGCCAGCAGTCCCCGGAGCATCTCCGGCGGCTACACCTTC
.	13	many	TRBV5-1	TRBJ2-7	CASRAGLSYEQYF	TGCGCCAGCAGGGCAGGACTTTCCTACGAGCAGTACTTC
.	16	.	TRBV11-2	TRBJ1-2	CASSSTLTQVWDGYTF	TGTGCCAGCAGCTCAACTTTGACCCAGGTTTGGGATGGCTACACCTTC
TRBD1	14	few	TRBV6-5	TRBJ2-7	CASSYTDRDYEQYF	TGTGCCAGCAGTTATACGGACAGGGACTACGAGCAGTACTTC
.	15	.	TRBV9	TRBJ2-3	CASSPLTAVTDTQYF	TGTGCCAGCAGCCCTTTGACGGCCGTCACAGATACGCAGTATTTT
TRBD2	14	.	TRBV20-1	TRBJ2-1	CSASGGGIYNEQFF	TGCAGTGCTAGTGGGGGGGGTATCTACAATGAGCAGTTCTTC
.	15	.	TRBV5-1	TRBJ2-2	CASSWGLTNTGELFF	TGCGCCAGCAGTTGGGGTCTCACGAACACCGGGGAGCTGTTTTTT
TRBD2	12	.	TRBV20-1	TRBJ2-1	CSLAGGPAEQFF	TGCAGTCTAGCGGGAGGTCCGGCTGAGCAGTTCTTC
.	16	.	TRBV7-3	TRBJ2-1	CASSSGDGSSYNEQFF	TGTGCCAGCAGCTCTGGGGACGGCAGCTCCTACAATGAGCAGTTCTTC
TRBD1	17	few	TRBV7-8	TRBJ2-2	CASSWTPGTGMSGELFF	TGTGCCAGCAGCTGGACCCCCGGGACAGGGATGTCCGGGGAGCTGTTTTTT
TRBD1	13	few	TRBV29-1	TRBJ1-2	CSVEGTGLYGYTF	TGCAGCGTTGAAGGGACAGGGCTTTATGGCTACACCTTC
.	17	few	TRBV5-1	TRBJ2-7	CASSLVGGGYYSYEQYF	TGCGCCAGCAGCTTGGTCGGAGGGGGCTACTATTCCTACGAGCAGTACTTC